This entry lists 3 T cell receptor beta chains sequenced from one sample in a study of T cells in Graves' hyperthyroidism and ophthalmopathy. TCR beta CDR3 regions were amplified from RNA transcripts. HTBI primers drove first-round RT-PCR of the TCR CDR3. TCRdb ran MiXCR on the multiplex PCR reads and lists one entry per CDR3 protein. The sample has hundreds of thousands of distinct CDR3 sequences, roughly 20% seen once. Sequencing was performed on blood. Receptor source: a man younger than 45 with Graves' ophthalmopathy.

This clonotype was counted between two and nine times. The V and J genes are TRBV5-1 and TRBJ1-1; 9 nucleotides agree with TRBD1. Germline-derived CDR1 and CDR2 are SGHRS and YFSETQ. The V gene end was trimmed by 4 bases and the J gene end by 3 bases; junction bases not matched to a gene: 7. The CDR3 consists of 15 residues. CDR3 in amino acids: CASSTQGAVDTEAFF. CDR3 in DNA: TGCGCCAGCAGCACACAGGGGGCGGTCGACACTGAAGCTTTCTTT.

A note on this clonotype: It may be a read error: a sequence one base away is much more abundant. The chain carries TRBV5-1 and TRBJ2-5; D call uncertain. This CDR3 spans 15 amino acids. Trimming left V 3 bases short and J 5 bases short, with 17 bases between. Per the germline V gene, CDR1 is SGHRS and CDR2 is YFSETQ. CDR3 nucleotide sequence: TGCGCCAGCAGCTCCTCACGTGGCCATATGGAGACCCAGTACTTC. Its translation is CASSSSRGHMETQYF.

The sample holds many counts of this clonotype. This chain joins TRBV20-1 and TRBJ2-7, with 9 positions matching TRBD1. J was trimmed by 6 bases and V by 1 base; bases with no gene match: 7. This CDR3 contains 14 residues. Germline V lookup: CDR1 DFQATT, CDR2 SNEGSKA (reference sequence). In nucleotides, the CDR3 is TGCAGTGCTAGAGTTTGGACAGGGGACGTCGAGCAGTACTTC. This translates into CSARVWTGDVEQYF.